This T cell receptor beta chain was obtained from a study of blood T cell repertoires in COVID-19. Measured with immunoSEQ multiplex PCR; TCRdb has only the in-frame clones, and not every one. The sample lists over 150,000 clones; 81% were seen once. The germline gives CDR1 MDHEN, CDR2 SYDVKM. The length of the CDR3 is 13 residues. Trimming took off 2 bases at V and 4 bases at J, with 8 bases between the two ends. The receptor's source is a woman of 80 years or more with COVID-19, enrolled during active disease. The genes are TRBV28 and TRBJ1-2; no clear D gene. The sequencing input was peripheral blood. This CDR3 is CASSLGGPYGYTF. CDR3 nucleotides: TGTGCCAGCAGTTTAGGCGGTCCCTATGGCTACACCTTC.